The clone carrying this T cell receptor (beta chain) has only one observation. Its specificity is unknown. Trimming at V came to 3 bases and at J to 1 base, leaving 8 bases not matched to a gene. CDR3 length equals 16 residues. The V gene's germline CDR1 is LGHNT and CDR2 FRNRAP. The data derive from a study of OX40 agonist ivuxolimab in advanced cancers. The assay was immunoSEQ multiplex PCR, and TCRdb's table has in-frame clones only and misses some. The repertoire has tens of thousands of clones, 90% to 95% of them found once; the top ten carry approximately 0.69%. Findings of the study overall: Relative to CD4+ cells, CD8+ T cells on average had more expanded clones.

The sequence was collected from an adult with an advanced solid tumor such as melanoma, head and neck, liver or kidney cancer. The sample consisted of CD4+ or CD8+ T cells sorted from blood, taken in a trial of the OX40 agonist ivuxolimab. The chain has TRBV12-5 and TRBJ1-1, with TRBD1 identical over 7 bases. The CDR3 DNA is TGTGCTAGTGGTTTTACGAGACAGGGACCGAACACTGAAGCTTTCTTT. This codes for CASGFTRQGPNTEAFF.